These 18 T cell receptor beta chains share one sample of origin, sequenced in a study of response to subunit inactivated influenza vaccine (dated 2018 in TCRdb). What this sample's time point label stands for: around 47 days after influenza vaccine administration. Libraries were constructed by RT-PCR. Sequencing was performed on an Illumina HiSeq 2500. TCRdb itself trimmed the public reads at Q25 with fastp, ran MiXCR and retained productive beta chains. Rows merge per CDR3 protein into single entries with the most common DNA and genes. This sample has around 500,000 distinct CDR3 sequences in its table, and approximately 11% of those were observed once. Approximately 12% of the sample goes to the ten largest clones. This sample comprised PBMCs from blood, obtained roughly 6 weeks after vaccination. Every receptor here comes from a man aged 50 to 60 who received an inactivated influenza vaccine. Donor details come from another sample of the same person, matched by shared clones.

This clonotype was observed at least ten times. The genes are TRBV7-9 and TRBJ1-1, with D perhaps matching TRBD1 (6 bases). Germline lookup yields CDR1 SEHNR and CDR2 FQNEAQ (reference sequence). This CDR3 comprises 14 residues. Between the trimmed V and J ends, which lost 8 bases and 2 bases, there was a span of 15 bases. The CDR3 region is CASQPGQLNTEAFF. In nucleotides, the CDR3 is TGTGCCAGCCAACCGGGACAACTCAACACTGAAGCTTTCTTT.

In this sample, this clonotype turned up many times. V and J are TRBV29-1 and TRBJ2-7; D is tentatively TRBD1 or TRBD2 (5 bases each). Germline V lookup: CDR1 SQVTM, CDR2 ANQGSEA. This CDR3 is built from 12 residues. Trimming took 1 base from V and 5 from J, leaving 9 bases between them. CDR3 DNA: TGCAGCGTTGAAGGTTCGGGACACGAGCAGTACTTC. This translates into CSVEGSGHEQYF.

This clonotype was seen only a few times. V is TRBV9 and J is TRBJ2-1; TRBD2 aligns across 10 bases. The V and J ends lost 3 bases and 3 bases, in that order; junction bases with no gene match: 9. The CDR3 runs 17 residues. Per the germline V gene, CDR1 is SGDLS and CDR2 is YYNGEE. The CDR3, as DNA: TGTGCCAGCAGCGACTCCCTAGCGGGGGCATACTACAATGAGCAGTTCTTC. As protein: CASSDSLAGAYYNEQFF.

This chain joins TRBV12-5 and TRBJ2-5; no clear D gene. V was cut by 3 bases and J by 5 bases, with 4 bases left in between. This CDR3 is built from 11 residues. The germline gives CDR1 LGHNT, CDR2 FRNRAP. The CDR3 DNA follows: TGTGCTAGTGGTTTAGGTGAGACCCAGTACTTC. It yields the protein CASGLGETQYF.

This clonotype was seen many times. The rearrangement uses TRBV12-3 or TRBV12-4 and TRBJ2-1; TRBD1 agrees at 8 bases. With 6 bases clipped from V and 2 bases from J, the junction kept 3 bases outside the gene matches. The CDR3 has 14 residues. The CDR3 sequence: CASSPTGAYNEQFF. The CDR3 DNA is TGTGCCAGCAGCCCGACAGGGGCCTACAATGAGCAGTTCTTC.

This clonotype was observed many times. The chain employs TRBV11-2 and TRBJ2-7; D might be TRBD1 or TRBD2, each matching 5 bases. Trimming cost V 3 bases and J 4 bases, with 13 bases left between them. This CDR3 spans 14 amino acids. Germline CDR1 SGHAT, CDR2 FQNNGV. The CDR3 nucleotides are TGTGCCAGCAGCTTGGGGGTTCTTGGGTACGAGCAGTACTTC. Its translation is CASSLGVLGYEQYF.

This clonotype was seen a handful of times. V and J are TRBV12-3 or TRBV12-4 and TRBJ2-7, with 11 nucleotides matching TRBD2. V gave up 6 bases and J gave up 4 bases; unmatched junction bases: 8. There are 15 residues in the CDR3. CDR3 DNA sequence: TGTGCCAGCAGGCCCGGGGGACTAGCGGCATACGAGCAGTACTTC. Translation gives CASRPGGLAAYEQYF.

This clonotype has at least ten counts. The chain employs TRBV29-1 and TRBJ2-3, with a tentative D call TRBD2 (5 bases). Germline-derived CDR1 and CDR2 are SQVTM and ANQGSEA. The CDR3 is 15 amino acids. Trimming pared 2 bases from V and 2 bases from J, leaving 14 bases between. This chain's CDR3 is CSVESTPRDTDTQYF. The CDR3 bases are TGCAGCGTTGAATCGACCCCTCGGGACACAGATACGCAGTATTTT.

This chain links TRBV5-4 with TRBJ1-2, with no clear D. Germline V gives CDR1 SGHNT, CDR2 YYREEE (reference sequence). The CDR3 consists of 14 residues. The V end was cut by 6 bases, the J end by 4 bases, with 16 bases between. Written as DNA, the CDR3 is TGTGCCAGCACCATTACCGAGGCGGCCTATGGCTACACCTTC. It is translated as CASTITEAAYGYTF.

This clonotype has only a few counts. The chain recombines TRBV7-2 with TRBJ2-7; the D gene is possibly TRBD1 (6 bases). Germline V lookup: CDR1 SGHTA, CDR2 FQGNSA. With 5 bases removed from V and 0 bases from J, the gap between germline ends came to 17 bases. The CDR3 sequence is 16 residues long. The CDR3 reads CASSVHRVPLSYEQYF. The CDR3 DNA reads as TGTGCCAGCAGCGTACACAGGGTCCCACTCTCCTACGAGCAGTACTTC.

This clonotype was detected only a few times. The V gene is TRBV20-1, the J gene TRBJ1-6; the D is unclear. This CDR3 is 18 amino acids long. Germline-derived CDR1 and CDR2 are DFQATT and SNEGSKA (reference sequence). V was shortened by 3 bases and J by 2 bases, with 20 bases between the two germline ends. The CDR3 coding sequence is TGCAGTGCTAGTGGCGGGGAAAGGAAAAGGCCCTATAATTCACCCCTCCACTTT. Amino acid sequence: CSASGGERKRPYNSPLHF.

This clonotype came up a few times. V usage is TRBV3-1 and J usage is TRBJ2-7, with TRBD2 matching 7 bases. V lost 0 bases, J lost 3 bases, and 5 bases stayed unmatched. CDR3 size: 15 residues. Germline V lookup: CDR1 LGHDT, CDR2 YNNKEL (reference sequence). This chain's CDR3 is CASSQDRLAFYEQYF. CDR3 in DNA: TGTGCCAGCAGCCAAGATAGACTAGCCTTCTACGAGCAGTACTTC.

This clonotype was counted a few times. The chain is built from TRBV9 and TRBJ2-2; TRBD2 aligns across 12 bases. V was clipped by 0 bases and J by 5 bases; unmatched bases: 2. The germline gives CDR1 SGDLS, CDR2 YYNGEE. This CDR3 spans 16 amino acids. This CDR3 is CASSVVGLAGTGELFF. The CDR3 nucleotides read TGTGCCAGCAGCGTAGTAGGACTAGCGGGAACCGGGGAGCTGTTTTTT. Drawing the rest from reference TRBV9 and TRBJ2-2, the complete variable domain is DSGVTQTPKHLITATGQRVTLRCSPRSGDLSVYWYQQSLDQGLQFLIQYYNGEERAKGNILERFSAQQFPDLHSELNLSSLELGDSALYFCASSVVGLAGTGELFFGEGSRLTVL.

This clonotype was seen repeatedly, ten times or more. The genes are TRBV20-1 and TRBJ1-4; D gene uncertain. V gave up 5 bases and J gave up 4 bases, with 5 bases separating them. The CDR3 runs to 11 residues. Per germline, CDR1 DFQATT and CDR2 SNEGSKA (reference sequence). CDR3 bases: TGCAGTGCTCGCCATAATGAAAAACTGTTTTTT. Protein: CSARHNEKLFF.

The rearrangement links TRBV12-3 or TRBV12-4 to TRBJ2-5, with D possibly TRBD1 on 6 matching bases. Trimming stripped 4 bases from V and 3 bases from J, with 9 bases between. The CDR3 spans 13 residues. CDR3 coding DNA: TGTGCCAGCAGTTCTGGGGACAAAGAGACCCAGTACTTC. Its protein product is CASSSGDKETQYF.

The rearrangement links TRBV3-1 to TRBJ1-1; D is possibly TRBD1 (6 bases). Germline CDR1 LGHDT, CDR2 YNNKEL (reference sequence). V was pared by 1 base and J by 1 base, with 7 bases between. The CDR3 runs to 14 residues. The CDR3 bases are TGTGCCAGCAGCCAAGGGGGGCGGAACACTGAAGCTTTCTTT. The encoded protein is CASSQGGRNTEAFF.

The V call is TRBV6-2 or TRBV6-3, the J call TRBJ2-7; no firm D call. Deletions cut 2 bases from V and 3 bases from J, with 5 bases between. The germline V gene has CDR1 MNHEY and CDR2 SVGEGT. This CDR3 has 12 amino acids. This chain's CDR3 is CASSYADYEQYF. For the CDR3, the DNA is TGTGCCAGCAGTTACGCCGACTACGAGCAGTACTTC.

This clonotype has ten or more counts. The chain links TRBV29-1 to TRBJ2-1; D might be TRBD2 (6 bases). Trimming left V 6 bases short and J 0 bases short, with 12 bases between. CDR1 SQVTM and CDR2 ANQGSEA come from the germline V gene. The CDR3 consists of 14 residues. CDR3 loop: CSVRLGSSYNEQFF. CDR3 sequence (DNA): TGCAGCGTCCGACTAGGGAGCTCCTACAATGAGCAGTTCTTC.